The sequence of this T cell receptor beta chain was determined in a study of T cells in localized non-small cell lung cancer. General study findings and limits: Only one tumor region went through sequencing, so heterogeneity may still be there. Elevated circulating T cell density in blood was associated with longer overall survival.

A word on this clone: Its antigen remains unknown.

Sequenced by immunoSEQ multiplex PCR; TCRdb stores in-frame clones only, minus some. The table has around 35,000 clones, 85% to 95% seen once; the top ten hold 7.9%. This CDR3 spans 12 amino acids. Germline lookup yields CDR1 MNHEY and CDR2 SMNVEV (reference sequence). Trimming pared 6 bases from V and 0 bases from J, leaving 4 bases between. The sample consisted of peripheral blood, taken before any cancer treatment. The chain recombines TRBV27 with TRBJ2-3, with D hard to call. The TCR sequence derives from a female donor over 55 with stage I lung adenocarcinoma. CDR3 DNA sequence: TGTGCCAGCAGAGGCAGCACAGATACGCAGTATTTT. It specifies CASRGSTDTQYF.